Each of the 17 T cell receptor beta chains below was sequenced from the same sample in a study of blood T cells in healthy people across ages (dated by TCRdb to about 2015). The library was obtained by 5' RACE. Sequencing relied on an Illumina HiSeq 2500. A second PCR of roughly 7 to 12 cycles was run with a J-beta primer mix and a sample-barcoded 5' primer. TCRdb reprocessed the public reads (quality trimming at Q25 with fastp, clone calling with MiXCR) and kept in-frame beta chains. Each entry is one CDR3 protein sequence, shown with its most common DNA and genes. The sample profile shows about 1.4 million distinct CDR3 sequences; approximately 60% of them were found once. The ten largest clones capture 6.5% to 8% of the sample. Source material: blood. The source is a young man in good health.

The rearrangement uses TRBV4-2 and TRBJ2-4; either TRBD1 or TRBD2 may fit D (6 bases each). The J call may be faulty, since TRBJ2-7 better matches the DNA end. Germline-derived CDR1 and CDR2 are LGHNA and YNFKEQ. The CDR3 runs 16 residues. DNA for the CDR3: TGTGCCAGCAGCCAAGGGGGGCAGGGAGGAAGCAACGAGCAGTACTTC. Translated: CASSQGGQGGSNEQYF.

This chain joins TRBV5-1 and TRBJ2-3, with TRBD1 matching over 8 bases. This CDR3 is 15 amino acids long. With 4 bases clipped from V and 0 bases from J, the junction kept 4 bases outside the gene matches. Germline CDR1 reads SGHRS; CDR2 reads YFSETQ. In DNA form, the CDR3 reads TGCGCCAGCAGCGGGGGACAGGAAAGCACAGATACGCAGTATTTT. As protein: CASSGGQESTDTQYF.

The chain carries TRBV9 and TRBJ2-5; 8 bases agree with TRBD1. J lost 0 bases, V lost 0 bases, and 7 bases had no gene match. The germline V gene has CDR1 SGDLS and CDR2 YYNGEE. CDR3 length equals 17 residues. The CDR3 sequence is CASSVGGQDLDQETQYF. The CDR3 region has the DNA TGTGCCAGCAGCGTAGGGGGACAGGATTTAGACCAAGAGACCCAGTACTTC.

This clonotype was counted once. The rearrangement links TRBV11-3 to TRBJ2-1; 8 bases align to TRBD2. This CDR3 has 16 amino acids. Losses at the gene ends were 5 bases for V and 5 bases for J; bases not matched to a gene: 11. Germline V gene sequence: CDR1 SGHNT, CDR2 YENEEA. This CDR3 is CASSPRAGVANNEQFF. As DNA, the CDR3 is TGTGCCAGCAGCCCGAGAGCGGGAGTGGCGAACAATGAGCAGTTCTTC.

This clonotype was observed a single time. The V and J genes are TRBV10-3 and TRBJ2-3; 11 bases are a match to TRBD2. V lost 5 bases, J lost 8 bases, and 6 bases stayed unmatched. The germline V gene encodes CDR1 ENHRY and CDR2 SYGVKD. The CDR3 covers 14 residues. CDR3 in DNA: TGTGCCATCAGTAGACTAGCGGGACGGGGTACGCAGTATTTT. Its protein is CAISRLAGRGTQYF.

This clonotype was recorded a few times. V gene TRBV7-2 combines with J gene TRBJ2-5; weak D call: TRBD2 (7 bases). Trimming shortened V by 4 bases and J by 1 base, and 13 bases separated the two germline ends. This CDR3 has 15 amino acids. Germline V gene sequence: CDR1 SGHTA, CDR2 FQGNSA. DNA of the CDR3: TGTGCCAGCAGCTATGCCGGGGGGCCCCAAGAGACCCAGTACTTC. Its protein is CASSYAGGPQETQYF.

The chain joins TRBV20-1 to TRBJ2-5; D not resolved. The V end lost 2 bases, the J end lost 3 bases, and 4 bases lay between the germline ends. This CDR3 has 11 residues. The germline V gene encodes CDR1 DFQATT and CDR2 SNEGSKA (reference sequence). CDR3 amino acids: CSARNEETQYF. The CDR3 nucleotides read TGCAGTGCTAGAAACGAAGAGACCCAGTACTTC.

Comment on this clonotype: It may be a read error: a sequence one base away is much more abundant. The genes are TRBV7-9 and TRBJ1-2, with D maybe TRBD1 (5 bases). V gave up 3 bases and J gave up 2 bases, with 16 bases separating them. The CDR3 extends over 16 amino acids. Per germline, CDR1 SEHNR and CDR2 FQNEAQ (reference sequence). CDR3 nucleotide sequence: TGTGCCAGCAGCTTGATTCGGGGCGAAGTCAACTATGGCTACACCTTC. Translating it yields CASSLIRGEVNYGYTF.

This chain connects TRBV20-1 to TRBJ2-1, with 9 bases fitting TRBD1. The CDR3 length is 15 residues. Germline CDR1 reads DFQATT; CDR2 reads SNEGSKA (reference sequence). The V and J ends lost 3 bases and 4 bases, in that order; junction bases with no gene match: 7. CDR3 residues: CSARAGTGKYNEQFF. The CDR3 DNA follows: TGCAGTGCTAGGGCCGGGACAGGGAAATACAATGAGCAGTTCTTC.

This chain connects TRBV7-2 to TRBJ2-4; possibly TRBD2 for D (5 bases). Germline V gives CDR1 SGHTA, CDR2 FQGNSA. The germline V and J ends were trimmed by 5 bases and 6 bases, with 17 bases remaining between them. This CDR3 spans 15 amino acids. The CDR3 DNA follows: TGTGCCAGCAGCCGAAGCGGCTCCGAGGGAAACATTCAGTACTTC. Residues: CASSRSGSEGNIQYF. Using reference TRBV7-2 and TRBJ2-4 for the parts outside the CDR3, the full variable domain is GAGVSQSPSNKVTEKGKDVELRCDPISGHTALYWYRQSLGQGLEFLIYFQGNSAPDKSGLPSDRFSAERTGGSVSTLTIQRTQQEDSAVYLCASSRSGSEGNIQYFGAGTRLSVL.

The genes are TRBV29-1 and TRBJ2-3; 7 nucleotides line up with TRBD1. Germline CDR1 reads SQVTM; CDR2 reads ANQGSEA. Trimming cost V 5 bases and J 4 bases; bases outside gene matches: 9. The CDR3 is 14 amino acids. CDR3 protein: CSVSLVQGADTQYF. In DNA, the CDR3 is TGCAGCGTTTCTTTGGTCCAGGGGGCAGATACGCAGTATTTT.

The chain recombines TRBV20-1 with TRBJ2-7, with 7 bases aligning to TRBD2. The CDR3 extends over 14 amino acids. Germline V gene sequence: CDR1 DFQATT, CDR2 SNEGSKA (reference sequence). V lost 1 base and J lost 2; bases outside the gene matches: 5. This CDR3 reads CSARVRRGTYEQYF. The CDR3, as DNA: TGCAGTGCTAGAGTGCGGCGGGGGACCTACGAGCAGTACTTC.

This chain connects TRBV7-6 to TRBJ2-7; possibly TRBD2 for D (5 bases). Germline lookup yields CDR1 SGHVS and CDR2 FNYEAQ. This CDR3 region has 15 residues. The V and J ends lost 1 base and 2 bases respectively, with 12 bases between them. The CDR3 region has the DNA TGTGCCAGCAGCTTAGGGGAGACGGGTACCTACGAGCAGTACTTC. Protein: CASSLGETGTYEQYF.

This clonotype was detected only a few times. V and J are TRBV6-5 and TRBJ2-1, with 9 bases matching TRBD2. With V trimmed by 0 bases and J by 5 bases, 8 bases remained unmatched. CDR1 is MNHEY, CDR2 SVGAGI, per germline. The CDR3 is 17 residues long. The CDR3 nucleotides read TGTGCCAGCAGTTACTCCCTACTAGCGGGTGCCAACAATGAGCAGTTCTTC. Translated: CASSYSLLAGANNEQFF.

This chain links TRBV28 with TRBJ1-1, with D maybe TRBD1 (5 bases). With 10 bases removed from V and 6 bases from J, the gap between germline ends came to 18 bases. CDR3 length: 13 residues. Germline loops: CDR1 MDHEN, CDR2 SYDVKM. The CDR3 region has the DNA TGTGCCACCCGAACGGCGGGGCTGGCTGAAGCTTTCTTT. The encoded protein is CATRTAGLAEAFF.

V gene TRBV6-2 or TRBV6-3 combines with J gene TRBJ1-2; D is uncertain. V gave up 10 bases and J gave up 5 bases, with 11 bases separating them. The germline CDR1 and CDR2 sequences are MNHEY and SVGEGT. CDR3 length: 11 residues. CDR3 amino acids: CATLVRYGYTF. For the CDR3, the DNA is TGTGCCACCCTAGTGCGGTATGGCTACACCTTC.

This rearrangement joins TRBV10-3 to TRBJ2-7; D is ambiguous. V dropped 2 bases and J dropped 12 bases, with 20 bases sitting between them. CDR3 size: 14 residues. Germline V CDR1 and CDR2: ENHRY, SYGVKD. In nucleotides, the CDR3 is TGTGCCATCAGTGAGCCGGGCGACCCGCAGGCGTGGTACTTC. Translated, it gives CAISEPGDPQAWYF.